The clone carrying this T cell receptor (beta chain) is termed medium-sized. Its target is not known. Cells sorted as Tregs were CD4+, CD25+ and CD127-/low. With 2 bases clipped from V and 9 bases from J, the junction kept 9 bases outside the gene matches. CDR1 and CDR2 from the germline V gene are DFQATT and SNEGSKA (reference sequence). CDR3 length: 14 amino acids. MiXCR, run by TCRdb on the 5' RACE reads, gives a single entry per CDR3 protein. Of approximately 11,000 distinct CDR3 sequences listed, about a quarter are singletons. Study results and limitations: In terms of TCR gene usage, tumor memory CD4+ T cells clustered together with blood and lymph node memory CD4+ cells, as well as with lymph node naive CD4+ cells. Tumor Tregs overlapped most with tumor, then blood, naive CD4+ cells.

Sequencing was carried out using Tregs sorted from a lymph node. V and J are TRBV20-1 and TRBJ1-5; the match to TRBD1 covers 8 bases. The sequence was obtained from a female donor with breast cancer. Written as DNA, the CDR3 is TGCAGTGCTAGAACTAACAGGGGGTCTTCGCCCCAGCATTTT. This encodes CSARTNRGSSPQHF.